These 23 T cell receptor beta chains originate from one sample sequenced in a study of blood T cell repertoires in COVID-19. Sequencing used immunoSEQ multiplex PCR; TCRdb keeps in-frame clones, though not all of them. Among about 170,000 clones, about three quarters were seen once, and the ten largest hold 7% to 9%. Sample: peripheral blood. The source is a man in his 60s with acute or convalescent COVID-19.

The rearrangement joins TRBV4-1 to TRBJ2-1; D remains ambiguous. The CDR3 contains 16 residues. Germline assignment: CDR1 MGHRA and CDR2 YSYEKL. Trimming took off 1 base at V and 1 base at J, with 11 bases between the two ends. This CDR3 is CASSQVNLVSYNEQFF. The CDR3 region has the DNA TGCGCCAGCAGCCAAGTCAATCTAGTGTCCTACAATGAGCAGTTCTTC.

This sequence joins TRBV11-2 and TRBJ1-1, with 10 bases that match TRBD1. Trimming removed 2 bases from V and 5 bases from J; junction bases left unmatched: 5. CDR1 is SGHAT, CDR2 FQNNGV, per germline. The CDR3 consists of 15 residues. The CDR3: CASSLSWDRGTEAFF. In nucleotides, the CDR3 is TGTGCCAGCAGCTTATCATGGGACAGGGGTACTGAAGCTTTCTTT. Full variable domain (outside the CDR3, taken from reference TRBV11-2 and TRBJ1-1): EAGVAQSPRYKIIEKRQSVAFWCNPISGHATLYWYQQILGQGPKLLIQFQNNGVVDDSQLPKDRFSAERLKGVDSTLKIQPAKLEDSAVYLCASSLSWDRGTEAFFGQGTRLTVV.

This rearrangement joins TRBV6-5 to TRBJ1-1; TRBD1 is a possible D gene (6 bases). V shed 2 bases and J shed 3 bases, with 13 bases lying between them. This CDR3 has 15 residues. The V gene's germline CDR1 is MNHEY and CDR2 SVGAGI. The CDR3 reads CASSYQQGGDTEAFF. CDR3 bases: TGTGCCAGCAGTTACCAACAGGGAGGGGACACTGAAGCTTTCTTT.

This chain joins TRBV5-1 and TRBJ2-2; no definite D call. This CDR3 comprises 15 residues. V shed 0 bases and J shed 1 base, with 7 bases lying between them. Germline V gene data show CDR1 as SGHRS and CDR2 as YFSETQ. This chain's CDR3 is CASSLAGLNTGELFF. Written as DNA, the CDR3 is TGCGCCAGCAGCTTGGCAGGTCTGAACACCGGGGAGCTGTTTTTT. Complete variable domain (other parts from reference TRBV5-1 and TRBJ2-2): KAGVTQTPRYLIKTRGQQVTLSCSPISGHRSVSWYQQTPGQGLQFLFEYFSETQRNKGNFPGRFSGRQFSNSRSEMNVSTLELGDSALYLCASSLAGLNTGELFFGEGSRLTVL.

J is TRBJ2-7 and V is TRBV5-1; TRBD1 might be the D (5 bases). Germline V gene sequence: CDR1 SGHRS, CDR2 YFSETQ. There are 13 residues in the CDR3. The V end was cut by 4 bases, the J end by 5 bases, with 13 bases between. CDR3 residues: CASSPDGANEQYF. Here the CDR3 DNA reads TGCGCCAGCAGCCCCGATGGGGCGAACGAGCAGTACTTC.

The gene calls are TRBV7-8 and TRBJ2-3, with D perhaps TRBD2 (5 bases). There are 14 residues in the CDR3. Germline CDR1 and CDR2: SGHVS and FQNEAQ. With 0 bases removed from V and 5 bases from J, the gap between germline ends came to 9 bases. The CDR3 spells CASSLANGGDTQYF. The CDR3 DNA sequence: TGTGCCAGCAGCTTAGCGAATGGAGGAGATACGCAGTATTTT.

This chain joins TRBV7-8 and TRBJ1-1; 9 nucleotides match TRBD1. CDR1 and CDR2 from the germline V gene are SGHVS and FQNEAQ. This CDR3 has 15 amino acids. V was pared by 1 base and J by 4 bases, with 4 bases of the junction left unmatched. The CDR3 DNA reads TGTGCCAGCAGCTTAGATCTGGACAGGGGCACTGAAGCTTTCTTT. Its protein product is CASSLDLDRGTEAFF.

The chain uses TRBV20-1 and TRBJ1-2, with D uncertain. V lost 3 bases and J 7 bases, leaving 9 bases between the germline ends. CDR1 is DFQATT and CDR2 is SNEGSKA in the germline V gene (reference sequence). The CDR3 has 11 residues. The CDR3 spells CSARTRSGYTF. CDR3 DNA sequence: TGCAGTGCTAGGACAAGGTCTGGCTACACCTTC.

CDR3: CASSQGQSLNGEKLFF. As DNA, the CDR3 is TGTGCCAGCAGCCAAGGACAATCCCTCAACGGAGAAAAACTGTTTTTT. This chain joins TRBV3-1 (or the pseudogene TRBV3-2) and TRBJ1-4, with D unclear. Germline assignment: CDR1 LGHDT and CDR2 YNNKEL (reference sequence). This CDR3 is 16 amino acids long. V lost 1 base, J lost 8 bases, and 17 bases lay in between.

The J gene is TRBJ1-1, the V gene TRBV12-3 or TRBV12-4; D not resolved. V was shortened by 3 bases and J by 6 bases, with 8 bases between the two germline ends. CDR3 length: 12 amino acids. CDR3 in DNA: TGTGCCAGCAGTTTGGCCCAAGCTGAAGCTTTCTTT. Translated, it gives CASSLAQAEAFF.

The V call is TRBV30, the J call TRBJ1-3; no clear D. V lost 2 bases and J 8 bases, leaving 10 bases between the germline ends. Germline V CDR1 and CDR2: GTSNPN, SVGIG (reference sequence). The CDR3 runs to 12 residues. The CDR3 DNA reads TGTGCCTGGAGTTCTGATCAGTACACCATATATTTT. Translating gives CAWSSDQYTIYF.

The chain has TRBV30 and TRBJ1-2; no clear D gene. The V and J ends lost 2 bases and 4 bases respectively, with 20 bases between them. The CDR3 sequence is 16 residues long. Germline CDR1 and CDR2: GTSNPN and SVGIG (reference sequence). The chain's CDR3 is CAWSRGSRAGAYGYTF. CDR3 coding DNA: TGTGCCTGGAGTCGTGGCAGTCGCGCAGGCGCCTATGGCTACACCTTC.

The rearrangement joins TRBV19 to TRBJ2-7; TRBD1 agrees at 10 bases. Germline V CDR1 and CDR2: LNHDA, SQIVND (reference sequence). This CDR3 is built from 15 residues. Trimming took 3 bases from V and 1 from J; bases not matched to a gene: 3. Written as DNA, the CDR3 is TGTGCCAGTAGTATGGGACAGGGGAGGTCCTACGAGCAGTACTTC. The encoded protein is CASSMGQGRSYEQYF.

This chain uses TRBV4-3 with TRBJ1-2; D gene ambiguous. In germline, CDR1 is LGHNA, CDR2 YSLEER. This CDR3 comprises 14 residues. The V end was cut by 1 base, the J end by 2 bases, with 8 bases between. The CDR3 region is CASSQAGANYGYTF. The CDR3 DNA is TGCGCCAGCAGCCAAGCGGGAGCGAACTATGGCTACACCTTC.

The rearrangement links TRBV30 to TRBJ1-5; D ambiguous. CDR1 and CDR2 (germline): GTSNPN, SVGIG (reference sequence). V shed 0 bases and J shed 0 bases, with 9 bases lying between them. The CDR3 extends over 15 amino acids. The CDR3 DNA is TGTGCCTGGAGTGTCGGAGGAAATAGCAATCAGCCCCAGCATTTT. Amino acids: CAWSVGGNSNQPQHF.

V and J are TRBV19 and TRBJ1-2; 9 bases line up with TRBD1. Germline V gives CDR1 LNHDA, CDR2 SQIVND (reference sequence). V lost 6 bases and J lost 4; bases outside the gene matches: 9. The CDR3 is 15 residues long. The CDR3 bases are TGTGCCAGTAGATCCGGGACAGGGTTTTCCTATGGCTACACCTTC. This sequence encodes CASRSGTGFSYGYTF.

CDR3 protein: CATSRNSGASTDTQYF. Here the CDR3 DNA reads TGTGCCACCAGTAGGAATAGCGGAGCTAGCACAGATACGCAGTATTTT. The chain links TRBV24-1 to TRBJ2-3; tentative D call: TRBD2 (6 bases). The CDR3 extends over 16 amino acids. The germline V gene encodes CDR1 KGHDR and CDR2 SFDVKD. V was pared by 6 bases and J by 0 bases, with 15 bases between.

The V and J genes are TRBV27 and TRBJ1-2, with TRBD1 as a possible D gene (5 bases). This CDR3 is built from 14 residues. The germline V and J ends were trimmed by 6 bases and 6 bases, with 17 bases remaining between them. Germline assignment: CDR1 MNHEY and CDR2 SMNVEV (reference sequence). CDR3: CASSPLGRVDGYTF. DNA for the CDR3: TGTGCCAGCAGCCCCCTAGGCAGGGTCGATGGCTACACCTTC.

The chain links TRBV29-1 to TRBJ1-4; 7 bases match TRBD1. CDR3 length: 14 residues. CDR1 and CDR2 from the germline V gene are SQVTM and ANQGSEA. V was pared by 6 bases and J by 4 bases, with 8 bases of the junction left unmatched. The CDR3 reads CSVRGDSLNEKLFF. The CDR3 DNA is TGCAGCGTGAGGGGGGACAGCCTTAATGAAAAACTGTTTTTT.

CDR3 residues: CASSLYSGDEQYF. The CDR3 DNA follows: TGTGCCAGCAGCTTATACTCAGGGGACGAGCAGTACTTC. This chain uses TRBV11-2 with TRBJ2-7; D is perhaps TRBD1 (6 bases). The CDR3 runs to 13 residues. The V end lost 2 bases, the J end lost 5 bases, and 10 bases lay between the germline ends. The germline gives CDR1 SGHAT, CDR2 FQNNGV.

This chain links TRBV19 with TRBJ2-6, with TRBD1 matching 7 bases. This CDR3 region has 18 residues. Unmatched junction bases numbered 11, after V lost 6 bases and J lost 0 bases. The germline V gene has CDR1 LNHDA and CDR2 SQIVND (reference sequence). Written as DNA, the CDR3 is TGTGCCAGTAGGACCAGACAGGGCTCCTTCTCTGGGGCCAACGTCCTGACTTTC. Translation: CASRTRQGSFSGANVLTF.

This rearrangement joins TRBV18 to TRBJ2-3; 7 nucleotides line up with TRBD1. The V segment lost 3 bases and the J segment 4 bases; nucleotides outside the gene matches: 7. This CDR3 has 15 amino acids. Germline V CDR1 and CDR2: KGHSH, LQKENI. This chain's CDR3 is CASSPSATGADTQYF. The CDR3 nucleotides are TGTGCCAGCTCACCTAGCGCAACAGGGGCAGATACGCAGTATTTT.

The rearrangement joins TRBV25-1 to TRBJ1-4, with D possibly being TRBD1 (6 bases). CDR1 is MGHDK, CDR2 SYGVNS, per germline. The CDR3 runs to 14 residues. The ends were cut back, 8 bases at V and 6 bases at J, with 16 bases in the middle. CDR3: CASAGDGTHEKLFF. For the CDR3, the DNA is TGTGCCAGCGCAGGCGACGGGACACATGAAAAACTGTTTTTT.